This T cell receptor beta chain was found in a study of shared clonotypes between healthy human individuals. Study-level points and caveats: Only a few donors were included, so the genetic and exposure-history diversity represented was limited. Sampling involved blood alone; tissue repertoires likely differ.

Clones were read by immunoSEQ multiplex PCR, and TCRdb kept only the in-frame ones, dropping some. The sample shows approximately 1.4 million clones, under 99% of them seen only once. The CDR3 spans 14 residues. The V end was cut by 4 bases, the J end by 6 bases, with 13 bases between. Germline assignment: CDR1 MNHEY and CDR2 SVGAGI. About this clone: Antigen: not known.

V gene TRBV6-5 combines with J gene TRBJ2-1, with D perhaps matching TRBD1 (6 bases). The sequence came from a man aged 25-40 years in good health. Input material: naive CD4+ T cells sorted from blood. Subset reported: CD45RA+ positively selected. The CDR3 DNA follows: TGTGCCAGCAGTTTAGGACAGCGGTCCAATGAGCAGTTCTTC. This translates into CASSLGQRSNEQFF.